The 13 T cell receptor beta chains presented below share a single source sample, sequenced in a study of shared clonotypes between healthy human individuals. Only CD45RO-negative cells positively selected for CCR7 counted as naive CD8 cells, so terminally differentiated effector memory CD45RA+ cells were excluded. Produced via immunoSEQ multiplex PCR; TCRdb's table is partial and in-frame only. In the table there are about 1,800,000 clones, roughly 94% of which are singletons. What was sequenced was naive CD8+ T cells sorted from blood. The receptors come from a man aged 18 to 29 in good health.

The chain is built from TRBV5-1 and TRBJ1-1; D remains ambiguous. The CDR3 has 12 residues. V dropped 3 bases and J dropped 6 bases, with 9 bases sitting between them. CDR1 SGHRS and CDR2 YFSETQ come from the germline V gene. CDR3 nucleotides: TGCGCCAGCAGCTCGGACTTTCCTGAAGCTTTCTTT. It yields the protein CASSSDFPEAFF.

The rearrangement links TRBV28 to TRBJ2-7; maybe TRBD1 (6 bases). The V gene's germline CDR1 is MDHEN and CDR2 SYDVKM. V lost 2 bases and J lost 0, with 17 bases in between. The CDR3 has 17 residues. DNA for the CDR3: TGTGCCAGCAGTTTAGGTCCTTTCGACAGGAGCTCCTACGAGCAGTACTTC. The encoded protein is CASSLGPFDRSSYEQYF.

The chain uses TRBV27 and TRBJ2-5; TRBD1 might be the D (5 bases). V gave up 3 bases and J gave up 5 bases, with 13 bases separating them. Per germline, CDR1 MNHEY and CDR2 SMNVEV (reference sequence). This CDR3 has 14 residues. The CDR3 here is CASSFIQGLETQYF. In DNA form, the CDR3 reads TGTGCCAGCAGTTTCATCCAGGGTCTCGAGACCCAGTACTTC.

CDR3 DNA: TGCGCCAGCAGTCGTGGACAGGGGGCAATGAACACTGAAGCTTTCTTT. This codes for CASSRGQGAMNTEAFF. The rearrangement uses TRBV4-1 and TRBJ1-1, with TRBD1 matching 11 bases. V gave up 6 bases and J gave up 0 bases; unmatched junction bases: 6. CDR1 is MGHRA and CDR2 is YSYEKL in the germline V gene. The CDR3 contains 16 residues.

As for this clone: Other DNA sequences of this sample code for an identical CDR3. V is TRBV10-1 and J is TRBJ2-2; maybe TRBD2 (6 bases). The CDR3 totals 14 residues. The ends were cut back, 8 bases at V and 1 base at J, with 11 bases in the middle. Germline assignment: CDR1 WNHNN and CDR2 SYGVQD (reference sequence). CDR3 sequence (DNA): TGCGCCAGCTCGGAGGGAGAGAACACCGGGGAGCTGTTTTTT. It translates to CASSEGENTGELFF.

The chain uses TRBV28 and TRBJ1-3; TRBD1 is a possible D gene (5 bases). This CDR3 region has 13 residues. Germline V gene data show CDR1 as MDHEN and CDR2 as SYDVKM. V was clipped by 8 bases and J by 0 bases, with 8 bases between them. The CDR3 DNA reads TGTGCCAGCGGGGCTGTCTCTGGAAACACCATATATTTT. Translation gives CASGAVSGNTIYF.

The chain is built from TRBV7-9 and TRBJ2-3; D remains ambiguous. CDR1 and CDR2 from the germline V gene are SEHNR and FQNEAQ (reference sequence). The CDR3 has 18 residues. V lost 4 bases and J 2 bases, leaving 22 bases between the germline ends. The CDR3 reads CASSSPKYEAFVTDTQYF. CDR3 DNA sequence: TGTGCCAGCAGCTCCCCGAAATATGAGGCTTTCGTCACAGATACGCAGTATTTT.

The chain couples TRBV27 to TRBJ2-1, with D uncertain. V was trimmed by 0 bases and J by 3 bases, leaving 9 bases between them. Germline loops: CDR1 MNHEY, CDR2 SMNVEV (reference sequence). The CDR3 is made up of 15 amino acids. CDR3 sequence: CASSLSGTYYNEQFF. DNA for the CDR3: TGTGCCAGCAGTTTATCGGGTACTTACTACAATGAGCAGTTCTTC.

As DNA, the CDR3 is TGTGCCAGCAGTATGTACGAGGGCCCGGACACTGAAGCTTTCTTT. It codes for CASSMYEGPDTEAFF. The chain has TRBV7-9 and TRBJ1-1; no definite D call. Deletions cut 6 bases from V and 3 bases from J, with 17 bases between. CDR1 is SEHNR, CDR2 FQNEAQ, per germline (reference sequence). This CDR3 region has 15 residues.

The chain links TRBV27 to TRBJ2-7; D is uncertain. The germline V and J ends were trimmed by 7 bases and 0 bases, with 10 bases remaining between them. The CDR3 has 13 residues. Germline V gene lookup returns CDR1 MNHEY and CDR2 SMNVEV (reference sequence). The CDR3 DNA sequence: TGTGCCAGCACCTTTCTTAGCTCCTACGAGCAGTACTTC. This encodes CASTFLSSYEQYF.

With respect to this clone: The sample has other DNA sequences that encode this CDR3 too. This chain joins TRBV9 and TRBJ2-3; unclear D gene. Trimming took 3 bases from V and 0 from J, leaving 5 bases between them. CDR1 and CDR2 (germline): SGDLS, YYNGEE. The CDR3 spans 13 residues. The CDR3 region has the DNA TGTGCCAGCAGCGACGAAAGCACAGATACGCAGTATTTT. The encoded protein is CASSDESTDTQYF.

The J gene is TRBJ2-7, the V gene TRBV7-9, with 7 bases fitting TRBD2. V dropped 3 bases and J dropped 2; count of bases not matched to a gene: 7. Germline values: CDR1 SEHNR, CDR2 FQNEAQ (reference sequence). The CDR3 totals 15 residues. The DNA of the CDR3 is TGTGCCAGCAGCTTTCGACTAGCTCATACCTACGAGCAGTACTTC. This gives the protein CASSFRLAHTYEQYF. The full variable domain, rest sourced from reference TRBV7-9 and TRBJ2-7, is DTGVSQNPRHKITKRGQNVTFRCDPISEHNRLYWYRQTLGQGPEFLTYFQNEAQLEKSRLLSDRFSAERPKGSFSTLEIQRTEQGDSAMYLCASSFRLAHTYEQYFGPGTRLTVT.

The V call is TRBV6-5, the J call TRBJ2-7; TRBD1 matches 7 bases. The junction had 6 bases not matched to a gene; V was cut back by 2 bases and J by 5 bases. Germline assignment: CDR1 MNHEY and CDR2 SVGAGI. This CDR3 spans 14 amino acids. In nucleotides, the CDR3 is TGTGCCAGCAGTTACCTCTCTACAGGGGACGAGCAGTACTTC. This gives the protein CASSYLSTGDEQYF.